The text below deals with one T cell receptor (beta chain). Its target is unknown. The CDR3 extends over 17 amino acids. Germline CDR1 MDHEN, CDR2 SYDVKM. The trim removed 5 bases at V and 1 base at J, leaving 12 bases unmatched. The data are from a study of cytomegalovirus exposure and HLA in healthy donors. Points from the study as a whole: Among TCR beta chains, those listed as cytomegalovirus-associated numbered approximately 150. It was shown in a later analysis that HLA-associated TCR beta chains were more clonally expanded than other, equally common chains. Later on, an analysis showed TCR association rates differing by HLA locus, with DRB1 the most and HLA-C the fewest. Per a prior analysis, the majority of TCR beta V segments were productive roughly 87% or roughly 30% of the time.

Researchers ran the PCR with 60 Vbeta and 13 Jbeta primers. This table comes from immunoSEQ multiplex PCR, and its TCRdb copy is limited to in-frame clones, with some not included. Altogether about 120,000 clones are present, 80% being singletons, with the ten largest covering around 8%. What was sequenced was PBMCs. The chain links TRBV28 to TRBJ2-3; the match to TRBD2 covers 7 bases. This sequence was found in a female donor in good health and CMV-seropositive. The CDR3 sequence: CASSQGGAGRGTDTQYF. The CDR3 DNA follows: TGTGCCAGCAGTCAAGGCGGGGCGGGGAGGGGCACAGATACGCAGTATTTT.